The entry below gives a single T cell receptor beta chain sequence along with its context. This sample was taken from a study of blood T cell repertoires in COVID-19. Measured with immunoSEQ multiplex PCR; TCRdb has only the in-frame clones, and not every one. The data contain 150,000 or so clones, around nine tenths of them singletons. V was clipped by 5 bases and J by 0 bases; unmatched bases: 7. Germline lookup yields CDR1 LNHDA and CDR2 SQIVND (reference sequence). The CDR3 is made up of 17 amino acids. This sequence was found in a human donor in a cohort sampled during active COVID-19. The rearrangement uses TRBV19 and TRBJ2-6; TRBD2 aligns across 7 bases. Sequencing was carried out using peripheral blood. Here the CDR3 reads CASSDPGTTSGANVLTF. The CDR3, as DNA: TGTGCCAGTAGTGATCCCGGGACTACCTCTGGGGCCAACGTCCTGACTTTC.